Presented here are 21 T cell receptor beta chains from one specimen sequenced in a study of blood T cell repertoires in COVID-19. Clones were read by immunoSEQ multiplex PCR, and TCRdb kept only the in-frame ones, dropping some. The table records about 160,000 clones, approximately 85% of them present only once. The sequencing input was peripheral blood. The receptors come from a man aged 35 to 55 with acute or convalescent COVID-19.

The V call is TRBV7-3, the J call TRBJ2-4; no firm D call. Germline V gene data show CDR1 as SGHTA and CDR2 as FQGTGA. Trimming removed 0 bases from V and 2 bases from J, with 11 bases in between. This CDR3 spans 16 amino acids. CDR3 DNA sequence: TGTGCCAGCAGCTTAACCCCCCTAAGTTCCAAAAACATTCAGTACTTC. Translated: CASSLTPLSSKNIQYF.

This sequence joins TRBV19 and TRBJ1-5, with D possibly being TRBD1 (5 bases). Per germline, CDR1 LNHDA and CDR2 SQIVND (reference sequence). V was cut by 7 bases and J by 3 bases, with 13 bases left in between. CDR3 length: 14 residues. In nucleotides, the CDR3 is TGTGCCAGTAAGGGCAGGGTGGCCAATCAGCCCCAGCATTTT. Translating gives CASKGRVANQPQHF.

The chain carries TRBV5-1 and TRBJ2-7; 9 bases fit TRBD1. The CDR3 extends over 14 amino acids. CDR1 and CDR2 (germline): SGHRS, YFSETQ. Trimming took 1 base from V and 7 from J; bases not matched to a gene: 6. The CDR3 DNA follows: TGCGCCAGCAGCTTGAAACAGGGGGCTCAGGAGCAGTACTTC. Translated: CASSLKQGAQEQYF.

In nucleotides, the CDR3 is TGTGCCACCAGCAGATACAGGGGGGAGCTGTTTTTT. Translating gives CATSRYRGELFF. The J gene is TRBJ2-2, the V gene TRBV15, with D tentatively TRBD1 (5 bases). This CDR3 comprises 12 residues. With 2 bases removed from V and 8 bases from J, the gap between germline ends came to 6 bases. The germline gives CDR1 LNHNV, CDR2 YYDKDF (reference sequence).

This clone was recorded only once. The genes are TRBV5-4 and TRBJ2-4; 9 bases agree with TRBD1. This CDR3 is 16 amino acids long. Germline CDR1 reads SGHNT; CDR2 reads YYREEE (reference sequence). J gave up 3 bases and V 4 bases, and 8 bases lay outside the gene matches. CDR3 amino acids: CASSQKQGAVKNIQYF. DNA of the CDR3: TGTGCCAGCAGCCAAAAACAGGGGGCAGTCAAAAACATTCAGTACTTC.

The chain employs TRBV11-1 and TRBJ2-5; D might be TRBD1 (5 bases). Germline V lookup: CDR1 SGHAT, CDR2 FQDESV (reference sequence). The CDR3 length is 15 residues. The V and J ends lost 3 bases and 3 bases respectively, with 14 bases between them. The CDR3 loop reads CASSLGRGDEETQYF. In DNA, the CDR3 is TGTGCCAGCAGCTTGGGAAGGGGTGACGAAGAGACCCAGTACTTC.

This chain links TRBV6-6 with TRBJ1-2; D unclear. Germline CDR1 is MNHNY and CDR2 is SVGAGI (reference sequence). V shed 0 bases and J shed 0 bases, with 8 bases lying between them. This CDR3 is built from 15 residues. CDR3 nucleotide sequence: TGTGCCAGCAGTTACTCGGCGGAAACTAACTATGGCTACACCTTC. Translating it yields CASSYSAETNYGYTF.

This chain connects TRBV7-9 to TRBJ2-1; possible D gene TRBD2, 6 bases. The CDR3 is made up of 14 amino acids. Germline V lookup: CDR1 SEHNR, CDR2 FQNEAQ (reference sequence). V was cut by 3 bases and J by 15 bases, with 21 bases left in between. CDR3 bases: TGTGCCAGCAGCTTTACCGTCCTTCCTAGCGTCGGGTTCTTC. Translated, it gives CASSFTVLPSVGFF.

The chain employs TRBV7-2 and TRBJ1-6, with TRBD1 identical over 7 bases. The CDR3 has 15 amino acids. V gave up 1 base and J gave up 8 bases; unmatched junction bases: 5. Germline CDR1 and CDR2: SGHTA and FQGNSA. The CDR3 DNA follows: TGTGCCAGCAGCTTAGGTCAGGGACAGTATTCACCCCTCCACTTT. Translation gives CASSLGQGQYSPLHF.

This chain links TRBV11-3 with TRBJ2-7, with D unclear. Per germline, CDR1 SGHNT and CDR2 YENEEA. This CDR3 has 14 residues. V lost 5 bases and J 1 base, leaving 12 bases between the germline ends. The CDR3 coding sequence is TGTGCCAGCAGCAAGAGACACGCATCCTACGAGCAGTACTTC. Translation gives CASSKRHASYEQYF.

The chain combines TRBV3-1 (or the pseudogene TRBV3-2) with TRBJ2-1; 8 bases align to TRBD2. CDR1 is LGHDT and CDR2 is YNNKEL in the germline V gene (reference sequence). The junction had 8 bases not matched to a gene; V was cut back by 3 bases and J by 10 bases. The CDR3 loop spans 14 amino acids. CDR3 coding DNA: TGTGCCAGCAGCCAGAGCGGGGGTCCCAGGGAGCAGTTCTTC. Translated, it gives CASSQSGGPREQFF.

This rearrangement joins TRBV28 to TRBJ1-2, with 10 bases aligning to TRBD1. The CDR3 is 14 amino acids. The V gene end was trimmed by 6 bases and the J gene end by 1 base; junction bases not matched to a gene: 2. Germline-derived CDR1 and CDR2 are MDHEN and SYDVKM. The CDR3 is CASRRTGGNYGYTF. DNA of the CDR3: TGTGCCAGCAGGCGGACAGGGGGTAACTATGGCTACACCTTC.

The rearrangement joins TRBV2 to TRBJ2-1; 9 bases agree with TRBD1. From germline, CDR1 is SNHLY and CDR2 FYNNEI. The length of the CDR3 is 15 residues. J was trimmed by 5 bases and V by 0 bases; bases with no gene match: 2. The CDR3 sequence: CASSEAGTGNNEQFF. As DNA, the CDR3 is TGTGCCAGCAGTGAAGCCGGGACAGGGAACAATGAGCAGTTCTTC. The whole variable domain, filled in from reference TRBV2 and TRBJ2-1, reads EPEVTQTPSHQVTQMGQEVILRCVPISNHLYFYWYRQILGQKVEFLVSFYNNEISEKSEIFDDQFSVERPDGSNFTLKIRSTKLEDSAMYFCASSEAGTGNNEQFFGPGTRLTVL.

The chain carries TRBV9 and TRBJ2-2; D gene unclear. The length of the CDR3 is 13 residues. CDR1 is SGDLS and CDR2 is YYNGEE in the germline V gene. The V and J ends lost 3 bases and 5 bases respectively, with 8 bases between them. The CDR3 protein is CASSGRGTGELFF. In DNA form, the CDR3 reads TGTGCCAGCAGCGGAAGAGGAACCGGGGAGCTGTTTTTT.

The chain recombines TRBV19 with TRBJ1-6; TRBD1 aligns across 8 bases. Trimming cost V 6 bases and J 7 bases; bases outside gene matches: 5. Germline CDR1 is LNHDA and CDR2 is SQIVND (reference sequence). The CDR3 totals 14 residues. This CDR3 reads CASSPDRGNSPLHF. CDR3 bases: TGTGCCAGTAGCCCCGACAGGGGCAATTCACCCCTCCACTTT.

V gene TRBV3-1 (or the pseudogene TRBV3-2) combines with J gene TRBJ1-2; D gene ambiguous. This CDR3 is 15 amino acids long. The germline V gene encodes CDR1 LGHDT and CDR2 YNNKEL (reference sequence). V dropped 0 bases and J dropped 0 bases, with 8 bases sitting between them. This CDR3 is CASSQDYSSNYGYTF. The DNA for the CDR3 is TGTGCCAGCAGCCAAGACTACAGCTCTAACTATGGCTACACCTTC.

J is TRBJ1-6 and V is TRBV4-1; D not certain. The V end lost 0 bases, the J end lost 1 base, and 16 bases lay between the germline ends. Germline CDR1 reads MGHRA; CDR2 reads YSYEKL. The CDR3 totals 19 residues. This CDR3 reads CASSQDAERGRSYNSPLHF. DNA of the CDR3: TGCGCCAGCAGCCAAGATGCCGAAAGAGGGAGGTCCTATAATTCACCCCTCCACTTT.

The chain uses TRBV11-3 and TRBJ2-7; a weak D match, TRBD1 (6 bases). Germline CDR1 is SGHNT and CDR2 is YENEEA. The CDR3 totals 15 residues. V was trimmed by 5 bases and J by 2 bases, leaving 16 bases between them. The CDR3 reads CASSPRQDRPYEQYF. DNA of the CDR3: TGTGCCAGCAGCCCCCGACAGGACCGGCCCTACGAGCAGTACTTC.

Comment on this clone: Relative to the germline gene, one junction end is altered; a read error may explain this. This same CDR3 is encoded by further DNA sequences in the sample. This chain links TRBV12-3 or TRBV12-4 with TRBJ2-1; a possible D gene is TRBD1 (5 bases). The CDR3 is 13 amino acids. Here the CDR3 DNA reads TGCGCCAGCAGTCCTCAGGACAACAATGAGCAGTTCTTC. It encodes CASSPQDNNEQFF.

This chain uses TRBV5-1 with TRBJ2-5; D possibly corresponds to TRBD1 (5 bases). CDR1 and CDR2 from the germline V gene are SGHRS and YFSETQ. The CDR3 covers 16 residues. The V gene lost 0 bases and the J gene lost 2 bases, with 14 bases spanning the gap. The CDR3 DNA sequence: TGCGCCAGCAGCTTGGTAGGGGCAGGGCAACAAGAGACCCAGTACTTC. Its translation is CASSLVGAGQQETQYF.

The chain uses TRBV5-1 and TRBJ2-5; 9 bases are a match to TRBD2. The V segment lost 2 bases and the J segment 2 bases; nucleotides outside the gene matches: 7. The CDR3 has 16 residues. Germline lookup yields CDR1 SGHRS and CDR2 YFSETQ. This CDR3 reads CASSFSAGGLQETQYF. In DNA, the CDR3 is TGCGCCAGCAGCTTTTCAGCGGGGGGCTTACAAGAGACCCAGTACTTC.